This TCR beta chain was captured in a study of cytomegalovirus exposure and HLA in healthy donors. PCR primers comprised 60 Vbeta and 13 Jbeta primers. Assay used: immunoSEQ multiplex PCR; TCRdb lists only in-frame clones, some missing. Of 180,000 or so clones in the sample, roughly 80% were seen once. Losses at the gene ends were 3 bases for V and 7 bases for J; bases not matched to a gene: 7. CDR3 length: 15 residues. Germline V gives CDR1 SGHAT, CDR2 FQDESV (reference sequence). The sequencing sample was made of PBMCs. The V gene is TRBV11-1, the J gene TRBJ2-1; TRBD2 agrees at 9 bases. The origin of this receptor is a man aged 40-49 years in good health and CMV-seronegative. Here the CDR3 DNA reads TGTGCCAGCAGCTTCCTAGCGGGGCTTAGTAATGAGCAGTTCTTC. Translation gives CASSFLAGLSNEQFF.